The rows below give T cell receptor beta chains drawn from one sample of a study of blood T cells in healthy people across ages. TCRdb re-called the 5' RACE reads with MiXCR, one entry per CDR3 protein. This table has just under 750,000 distinct CDR3 sequences, approximately 22% appearing once. The sequenced sample was blood. The receptors shown here come from a man between 65 and 85 years old in good health. CDR3s include the opening cysteine and the closing phenylalanine or tryptophan. Fields, in order: J gene, clone size, V gene, D gene, CDR3 protein, CDR3 DNA. The D gene is left open where the match is weak. For some rows the clone size is stated as once, few or many, or as a class when expanded; others skip it.

J gene: TRBJ2-3; clone size: -; V gene: TRBV10-2; D gene: TRBD2; CDR3 protein: CASRPTSGTSTDTQYF; CDR3 DNA: TGCGCCAGCAGACCTACTAGCGGGACTAGCACAGATACGCAGTATTTT
J gene: TRBJ2-3; clone size: -; V gene: TRBV12-3/TRBV12-4; D gene: -; CDR3 protein: CASSPQGFATRQYF; CDR3 DNA: TGTGCCAGCAGTCCCCAGGGGTTTGCCACACGACAGTATTTT
J gene: TRBJ1-3; clone size: -; V gene: TRBV20-1; D gene: -; CDR3 protein: CSARQGNTIYF; CDR3 DNA: TGCAGTGCAAGACAGGGAAACACCATATATTTT
J gene: TRBJ1-2; clone size: -; V gene: TRBV18; D gene: TRBD1; CDR3 protein: CASSRPDRANYGYTF; CDR3 DNA: TGTGCCAGCTCACGACCTGACAGGGCTAACTATGGCTACACCTTC
J gene: TRBJ1-1; clone size: -; V gene: TRBV12-3/TRBV12-4; D gene: -; CDR3 protein: CASSNSYGAEAFF; CDR3 DNA: TGTGCCAGCAGCAACTCTTATGGGGCTGAAGCTTTCTTT
J gene: TRBJ1-1; clone size: -; V gene: TRBV10-3; D gene: TRBD1; CDR3 protein: CAISESKRTGALNTEAFF; CDR3 DNA: TGTGCCATCAGTGAGTCGAAAAGGACAGGGGCACTGAACACTGAAGCTTTCTTT
J gene: TRBJ2-4; clone size: few; V gene: TRBV3-1; D gene: -; CDR3 protein: CASSQRLAKNIQYF; CDR3 DNA: TGTGCCAGCAGCCAACGACTAGCCAAAAACATTCAGTACTTC
J gene: TRBJ2-3; clone size: -; V gene: TRBV27; D gene: -; CDR3 protein: CASSLARSSTQYF; CDR3 DNA: TGTGCCAGCAGTTTAGCCCGGTCTAGTACGCAGTATTTT
J gene: TRBJ2-3; clone size: -; V gene: TRBV14; D gene: -; CDR3 protein: CASSFLRTTFGTDTQYF; CDR3 DNA: TGTGCCAGCAGCTTCCTCAGGACCACCTTCGGCACAGATACGCAGTATTTT
J gene: TRBJ2-7; clone size: -; V gene: TRBV28; D gene: TRBD2; CDR3 protein: CAGSLPQRGSRLEQYF; CDR3 DNA: TGTGCCGGCAGTCTCCCCCAGCGGGGTTCTCGCCTGGAGCAGTACTTC
J gene: TRBJ1-2; clone size: -; V gene: TRBV7-2; D gene: -; CDR3 protein: CASSLGIQGYGYTF; CDR3 DNA: TGTGCCAGCAGCTTAGGGATTCAGGGCTATGGCTACACCTTC
J gene: TRBJ1-4; clone size: few; V gene: TRBV20-1; D gene: TRBD1; CDR3 protein: CSAPTGTGDEKLFF; CDR3 DNA: TGCAGTGCTCCTACCGGGACAGGGGATGAAAAACTGTTTTTT
J gene: TRBJ2-1; clone size: -; V gene: TRBV3-1; D gene: -; CDR3 protein: CASSQAPGLRINNEQFF; CDR3 DNA: TGTGCCAGCAGCCAAGCCCCGGGACTGCGAATAAACAATGAGCAGTTCTTC
J gene: TRBJ2-2; clone size: few; V gene: TRBV12-3/TRBV12-4; D gene: -; CDR3 protein: CPQGNTGELFF; CDR3 DNA: TGCCCCCAGGGGAACACCGGGGAGCTGTTTTTT
J gene: TRBJ1-5; clone size: -; V gene: TRBV7-2; D gene: -; CDR3 protein: CASRSESNQPQHF; CDR3 DNA: TGTGCCAGCAGGTCCGAGAGCAATCAGCCCCAGCATTTT
J gene: TRBJ1-6; clone size: -; V gene: TRBV7-2; D gene: -; CDR3 protein: CASNFGSAAYNSPLHF; CDR3 DNA: TGTGCCAGCAACTTCGGGTCTGCGGCCTATAATTCACCCCTCCACTTT
J gene: TRBJ2-1; clone size: -; V gene: TRBV5-1; D gene: -; CDR3 protein: CASSPLPGNEQFF; CDR3 DNA: TGCGCCAGCAGCCCCTTGCCGGGAAACGAGCAGTTCTTC
J gene: TRBJ2-1; clone size: -; V gene: TRBV7-9; D gene: -; CDR3 protein: CASSLVGVVYNERFF; CDR3 DNA: TGTGCCAGCAGCTTAGTTGGAGTAGTGTACAATGAGCGGTTCTTC
J gene: TRBJ1-3; clone size: few; V gene: TRBV20-1; D gene: -; CDR3 protein: CSATGGSTGNTIYF; CDR3 DNA: TGCAGTGCCACCGGGGGGTCGACTGGAAACACCATATATTTT